This TCR beta chain was sequenced during a study of shared clonotypes between healthy human individuals. Findings and limits, study-wide: For naive CD4 cells, roughly 5% of clonotypes were shared across a few donors.

Trimming removed 1 base at V and 5 bases at J, with 15 bases between. The CDR3 has 14 amino acids. Looked up from germline, CDR1 is SQVTM and CDR2 is ANQGSEA. Measured with immunoSEQ multiplex PCR; TCRdb has only the in-frame clones, and not every one. The sample consists of over a million clones, roughly 74% of them appearing once. Comments on this clone: What it binds is not known.

The sequence was collected from a man between 18 and 29 years old in good health. Some clones in this sample may be carry-over from other donors' samples. Sequenced: memory CD4+ T cells from PBMCs. The subset denotes: CD45RA-negative fraction. The V call is TRBV29-1, the J call TRBJ2-7, with D possibly called TRBD1 or TRBD2 (6 bases each). The CDR3 DNA is TGCAGCGTTGAAGGTTGGGGGGCGTTAGACGAGCAGTACTTC. It encodes CSVEGWGALDEQYF.